The rows below give T cell receptor beta chains drawn from one sample of a study of blood T cell repertoires in COVID-19. Sequencing was performed with immunoSEQ multiplex PCR; in TCRdb, only in-frame clones are kept and a portion is missing. The sample has 30,000 to 40,000 clones; just over 85% are singletons. The sequenced sample consisted of peripheral blood. These receptors were taken from a woman aged 80 or over with active or convalescent COVID-19. Each CDR3 is given with its conserved first and last residue. A D gene is named only where the DNA matches it firmly. The size entry is marked missing in some rows and otherwise reads once, few, many or a size class.

size	V	D	J	CDR3	DNA
.	TRBV28	.	TRBJ2-7	CASSPPSQGYEQYF	TGTGCCAGCAGTCCCCCCTCGCAGGGCTACGAGCAGTACTTC
.	TRBV2	TRBD1	TRBJ2-7	CASSPGQGFREQYF	TGTGCCAGCAGTCCGGGACAGGGTTTTCGGGAGCAGTACTTC
.	TRBV18	TRBD1	TRBJ1-1	CASSPRRTGDGTEAFF	TGTGCCAGCTCACCACGGCGGACAGGGGATGGCACTGAAGCTTTCTTT
.	TRBV2	TRBD1	TRBJ2-3	CASSSGTGGTHTQYF	TGTGCCAGCAGCTCCGGGACAGGGGGCACCCATACGCAGTATTTT
few	TRBV12-3/TRBV12-4	.	TRBJ2-7	CASSFSYEQYF	TGTGCCAGCAGTTTTAGCTACGAGCAGTACTTC
.	TRBV18	.	TRBJ2-7	CASSQTSGYEQYF	TGTGCCAGCTCCCAAACCAGCGGCTACGAGCAGTACTTC
few	TRBV11-3	TRBD2	TRBJ2-2	CASSRLAGPTGELFF	TGTGCCAGCAGCCGACTAGCGGGCCCCACCGGGGAGCTGTTTTTT
.	TRBV19	.	TRBJ1-6	CASSISVVPGSPLHF	TGTGCCAGTAGTATAAGTGTTGTCCCCGGTTCACCCCTCCACTTT
.	TRBV6-6	TRBD2	TRBJ2-3	CASRPPGLAADTQYF	TGTGCCAGCAGACCCCCGGGACTAGCGGCAGATACGCAGTATTTT
.	TRBV5-1	TRBD1	TRBJ1-1	CASSLGKTGGVTEAFF	TGCGCCAGCAGCTTAGGGAAGACAGGGGGTGTCACTGAAGCTTTCTTT
.	TRBV7-9	.	TRBJ1-5	CASSLDYQPQHF	TGTGCCAGCAGCTTGGACTATCAGCCCCAGCATTTT
.	TRBV7-2	TRBD1	TRBJ1-1	CASSGDRRPEAFF	TGTGCCAGCAGCGGGGACAGGAGGCCTGAAGCTTTCTTT
.	TRBV5-1	.	TRBJ2-2	CASSLGGYSSGGELFF	TGCGCCAGCAGCTTGGGGGGCTACAGCTCCGGGGGTGAGCTGTTTTTT
.	TRBV5-1	TRBD1	TRBJ1-4	CASSLSGQGGEKLFF	TGCGCCAGCAGCTTGTCCGGACAGGGAGGAGAAAAACTGTTTTTT
.	TRBV29-1	TRBD2	TRBJ2-7	CSALTSGTYEQYF	TGCAGCGCCTTGACTAGCGGGACTTACGAGCAGTACTTC
.	TRBV29-1	TRBD1	TRBJ1-1	CSTRGTTGANTEAFF	TGCAGCACAAGAGGCACGACAGGGGCGAACACTGAAGCTTTCTTT
.	TRBV29-1	TRBD1	TRBJ2-1	CSVERDRGYAQFF	TGCAGCGTTGAAAGGGACAGGGGGTATGCGCAGTTCTTC
.	TRBV3-1/TRBV3-2	TRBD2	TRBJ2-1	CASSSGRVPSYNEQFF	TGTGCCAGCAGCAGCGGGAGGGTCCCCTCCTACAATGAGCAGTTCTTC
.	TRBV21-1	.	TRBJ1-1	CASSKAPGHEANTEAFF	TGTGCCAGCAGCAAAGCCCCCGGACACGAGGCGAACACTGAAGCTTTCTTT
.	TRBV5-1	TRBD1	TRBJ2-7	CASSLDGQGSYEQYF	TGCGCCAGCAGCTTAGACGGACAGGGTTCCTACGAGCAGTACTTC
.	TRBV7-8	.	TRBJ2-6	CASSLGPGFSGANVLTF	TGTGCCAGCAGCTTAGGGCCAGGGTTCTCTGGGGCCAACGTCCTGACTTTC
.	TRBV3-1/TRBV3-2	TRBD1	TRBJ1-2	CASSNRGLDYGYTF	TGTGCCAGCAGCAACAGGGGGCTCGACTATGGCTACACCTTC
few	TRBV5-6	.	TRBJ2-1	CASSLGTIPYNEQFF	TGTGCCAGCAGCTTGGGGACTATCCCTTACAATGAGCAGTTCTTC
.	TRBV2	TRBD1	TRBJ1-6	CASIGQENSPLHF	TGTGCCAGCATCGGACAGGAAAATTCACCCCTCCACTTT
.	TRBV27	TRBD2	TRBJ2-7	CASRRLAGGRDEQYF	TGTGCCAGCAGGCGACTAGCGGGAGGACGGGACGAGCAGTACTTC
.	TRBV9	TRBD2	TRBJ2-1	CASSVGTSGSSEQFF	TGTGCCAGCAGCGTAGGGACTAGCGGGAGCTCTGAGCAGTTCTTC
.	TRBV13	TRBD1	TRBJ1-5	CASSLSRGRVNQPQHF	TGTGCCAGCAGCTTAAGCAGGGGGAGAGTCAATCAGCCCCAGCATTTT
.	TRBV19	.	TRBJ1-1	CASDASGDTEAFF	TGTGCCAGTGATGCTTCCGGGGACACTGAAGCTTTCTTT
.	TRBV7-2	.	TRBJ2-7	CASSPRPGLYEQYF	TGTGCCAGCAGCCCCAGACCGGGACTCTACGAGCAGTACTTC
few	TRBV5-1	TRBD1	TRBJ2-1	CASRTRTGDYNEQFF	TGCGCCAGCAGAACCAGGACAGGGGACTACAATGAGCAGTTCTTC
.	TRBV5-1	.	TRBJ2-1	CASSLEAGEYNEQFF	TGCGCCAGCAGCTTGGAGGCGGGCGAGTACAATGAGCAGTTCTTC
.	TRBV6-5	TRBD1	TRBJ1-2	CASSRQGEGYTF	TGTGCCAGCTCTAGACAGGGAGAGGGCTACACCTTC
once	TRBV7-9	TRBD2	TRBJ2-7	CASSPHLSSGGPSYEQYF	TGTGCCAGCAGCCCCCACCTCTCTAGCGGGGGGCCCTCCTACGAGCAGTACTTC
.	TRBV19	.	TRBJ2-1	CASSIERVSYNEQFF	TGTGCCAGTAGTATAGAGCGGGTCTCCTACAATGAGCAGTTCTTC
.	TRBV4-2	TRBD2	TRBJ2-1	CASARGSGDDNEQFF	TGTGCCAGCGCCAGGGGTAGCGGGGACGACAATGAGCAGTTCTTC
.	TRBV3-1/TRBV3-2	.	TRBJ2-5	CASSRQLRGETQYF	TGTGCCAGCAGCCGACAACTAAGGGGAGAGACCCAGTACTTC
few	TRBV5-1	.	TRBJ1-5	CASSPGQISNQPQHF	TGCGCCAGCAGCCCTGGACAAATTAGCAATCAGCCCCAGCATTTT
.	TRBV4-1	.	TRBJ2-3	CASSPRTDDTDTQYF	TGCGCCAGCAGCCCCAGGACAGACGACACAGATACGCAGTATTTT
.	TRBV18	TRBD1	TRBJ2-1	CASSPLPGQARSYNEQFF	TGTGCCAGCTCACCACTGCCTGGACAGGCCCGCTCCTACAATGAGCAGTTCTTC
.	TRBV4-3	TRBD2	TRBJ2-1	CASSRGLAGRGEQFF	TGCGCCAGCAGCCGGGGACTAGCGGGACGGGGTGAGCAGTTCTTC
.	TRBV2	.	TRBJ2-7	CASGTVSSYEQYF	TGTGCCAGCGGTACGGTGAGCTCCTACGAGCAGTACTTC
.	TRBV5-1	.	TRBJ2-2	CASSLRGNTGELFF	TGCGCCAGCAGCTTGAGGGGGAACACCGGGGAGCTGTTTTTT
.	TRBV5-8	TRBD2	TRBJ2-1	CASSSLAGGGEQFF	TGTGCCAGCAGCTCCCTAGCGGGAGGTGGTGAGCAGTTCTTC
.	TRBV5-1	TRBD1	TRBJ2-7	CASSTTGGPYEQYF	TGCGCCAGCAGCACCACAGGGGGCCCCTACGAGCAGTACTTC
.	TRBV4-3	TRBD2	TRBJ2-3	CASSQEGLVSTDTQYF	TGCGCCAGCAGCCAAGAGGGACTAGTTAGCACAGATACGCAGTATTTT
.	TRBV13	.	TRBJ1-6	CASSLDSLNNSPLHF	TGTGCCAGCAGCTTGGACAGCTTGAATAATTCACCCCTCCACTTT